This paragraph reports one T cell receptor beta chain. These data are taken from a study of T cell responses to AZD1222 COVID-19 vaccine. Generated by immunoSEQ multiplex PCR, the TCRdb table keeps only in-frame clones and is missing some. Altogether 150,000 to 200,000 clones are present, 80% to 95% being singletons, with the ten largest covering less than 2.5%. V was clipped by 5 bases and J by 7 bases; unmatched bases: 8. Germline lookup yields CDR1 MNHEY and CDR2 SMNVEV (reference sequence). The CDR3 contains 15 residues. This TCR was sampled from an adult who received the AZD1222 COVID-19 vaccine. Sample: peripheral blood, taken 28 days after the second AZD1222 dose. V and J are TRBV27 and TRBJ2-1, with 10 positions matching TRBD1. CDR3 sequence: CASSTPGQGWNEQFF. In DNA, the CDR3 is TGTGCCAGCAGTACTCCGGGACAGGGGTGGAATGAGCAGTTCTTC.